This T cell receptor (beta chain) came from a study of blood T cells in healthy people across ages. This clonotype was seen a few times. Its antigen is undetermined. CDR3 length: 16 residues. Trimming left V 8 bases short and J 3 bases short, with 20 bases between. In germline, CDR1 is SEHNR, CDR2 FQNEAQ (reference sequence). The study, taken as a whole, reports: Relative to aged donors, long-lived donors carried more naive CD4+ cells and displayed higher diversity.

PCR was performed a second time for about 6 to 12 cycles using a sample-barcoded 5' primer and a J-beta primer mix. TCRdb reprocessed the 5' RACE reads with MiXCR, giving one entry per CDR3 protein. The sample contains about 1.4 million distinct CDR3 sequences, approximately 59% of which appear only once. The TCR originated in a man aged 18 to 30 in good health. The sequenced sample consisted of blood. The V gene is TRBV7-9, the J gene TRBJ2-1; D gene ambiguous. This CDR3 reads CASLPLATGVYNEQFF. CDR3 DNA sequence: TGTGCCAGCCTACCTTTGGCCACCGGTGTCTACAATGAGCAGTTCTTC.